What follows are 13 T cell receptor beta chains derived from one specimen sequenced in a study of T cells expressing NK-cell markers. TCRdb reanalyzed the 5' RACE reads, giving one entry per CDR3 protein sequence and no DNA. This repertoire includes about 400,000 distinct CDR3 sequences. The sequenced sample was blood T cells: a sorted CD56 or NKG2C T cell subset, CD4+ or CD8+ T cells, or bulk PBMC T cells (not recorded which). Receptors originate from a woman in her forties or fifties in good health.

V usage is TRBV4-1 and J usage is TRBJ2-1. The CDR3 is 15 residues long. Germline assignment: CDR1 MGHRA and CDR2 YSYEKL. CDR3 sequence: CASSREGNFYNEQFF.

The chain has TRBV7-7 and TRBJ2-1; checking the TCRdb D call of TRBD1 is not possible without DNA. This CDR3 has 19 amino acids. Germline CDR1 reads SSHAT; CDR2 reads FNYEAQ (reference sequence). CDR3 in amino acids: CASSLAPGGGLDAYNEQFF.

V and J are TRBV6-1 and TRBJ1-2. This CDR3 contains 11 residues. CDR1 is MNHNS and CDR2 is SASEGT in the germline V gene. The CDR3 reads CASSERRGYTF.

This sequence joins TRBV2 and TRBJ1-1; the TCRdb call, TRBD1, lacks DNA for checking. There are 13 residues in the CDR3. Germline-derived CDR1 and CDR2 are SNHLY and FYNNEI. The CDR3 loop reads CASSRQGEPEAFF.

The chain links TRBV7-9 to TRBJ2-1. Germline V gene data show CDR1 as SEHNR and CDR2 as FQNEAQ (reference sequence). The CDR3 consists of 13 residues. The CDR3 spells CASSLPERTEQFF.

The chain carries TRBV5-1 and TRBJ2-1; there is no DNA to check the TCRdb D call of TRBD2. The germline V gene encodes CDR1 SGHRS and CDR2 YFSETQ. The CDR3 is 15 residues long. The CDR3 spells CASSFSGSWNNEQFF.

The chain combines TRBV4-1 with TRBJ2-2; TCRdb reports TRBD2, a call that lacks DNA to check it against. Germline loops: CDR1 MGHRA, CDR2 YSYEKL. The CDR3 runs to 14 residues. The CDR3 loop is CASGGGPTTGELFF.

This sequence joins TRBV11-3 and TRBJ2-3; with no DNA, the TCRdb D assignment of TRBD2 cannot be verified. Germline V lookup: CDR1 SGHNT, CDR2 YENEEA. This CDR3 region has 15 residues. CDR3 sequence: CASSLDPLGSDTQYF.

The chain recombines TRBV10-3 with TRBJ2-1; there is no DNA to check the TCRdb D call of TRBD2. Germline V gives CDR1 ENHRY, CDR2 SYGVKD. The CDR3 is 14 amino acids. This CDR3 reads CAISMGGRNNEQFF.

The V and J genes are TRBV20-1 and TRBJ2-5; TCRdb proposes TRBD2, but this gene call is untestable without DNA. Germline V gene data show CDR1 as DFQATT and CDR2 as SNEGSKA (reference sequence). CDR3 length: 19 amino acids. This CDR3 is CSARDPCGTSGSPQETQYF.

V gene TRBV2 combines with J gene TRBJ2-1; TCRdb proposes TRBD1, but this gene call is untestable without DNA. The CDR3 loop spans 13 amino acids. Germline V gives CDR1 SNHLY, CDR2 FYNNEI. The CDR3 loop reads CAERRGQYNEQFF. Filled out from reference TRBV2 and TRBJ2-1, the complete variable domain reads EPEVTQTPSHQVTQMGQEVILRCVPISNHLYFYWYRQILGQKVEFLVSFYNNEISEKSEIFDDQFSVERPDGSNFTLKIRSTKLEDSAMYFCAERRGQYNEQFFGPGTRLTVL.

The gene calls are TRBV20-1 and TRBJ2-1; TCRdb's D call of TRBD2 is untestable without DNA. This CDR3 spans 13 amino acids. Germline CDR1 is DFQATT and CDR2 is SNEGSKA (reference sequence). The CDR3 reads CSARLAGDNEQFF.

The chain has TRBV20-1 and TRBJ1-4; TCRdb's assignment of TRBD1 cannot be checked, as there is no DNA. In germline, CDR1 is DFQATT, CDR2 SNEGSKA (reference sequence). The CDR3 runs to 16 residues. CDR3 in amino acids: CSARDRVWGQDEKLFF.